The following is a TCR beta chain sequence with its context. Its target is unknown. A much larger clone is a single base away; this may be a read error. This CDR3 fails to terminate in the conserved phenylalanine or tryptophan, so it likely reflects a read error. The germline V gene encodes CDR1 MDHEN and CDR2 SYDVKM. V was clipped by 3 bases and J by 4 bases, with 4 bases between them. The CDR3 length is 11 residues. The record originates from a study of spatial heterogeneity in lung cancer. Broader study findings: Tumors with more nonsynonymous mutations had more expanded intratumoral alpha and beta TCRs.

MiXCR, applied by TCRdb to the 5' RACE reads, yields one record per CDR3 protein. The sample gives around 100,000 distinct CDR3 sequences, 4% to 4.5% of which show up once; around 21% is in the top ten. Described time point: sample taken at primary tumor resection. V usage is TRBV28 and J usage is TRBJ2-7; D is unclear. Sequenced material: lung tumor tissue, taken at surgery. The receptor was isolated from a male donor with early-stage non-small cell lung cancer. CDR3 residues: CASSLQYEQYI. CDR3 nucleotides: TGTGCCAGCAGTTTGCAGTACGAGCAGTACATC.